The source of this TCR beta chain is a study of blood T cell repertoires in COVID-19. Background on the study: The cDNA or gDNA used as material had been derived from T cells, B-cell-depleted T cells, or PBMCs.

Using immunoSEQ multiplex PCR, the repertoire was profiled, and TCRdb retains in-frame clones only, with some absent. The sample lists 220,000 or so clones, roughly 80% occurring once. This sequence was found in a woman aged 55-75 years with acute or convalescent COVID-19. The sequenced sample consisted of peripheral blood.

In DNA form, the CDR3 reads TGTGCCAGCAGTAGCCGGGAAGCAAGGACCCAGTACTTC. Its translation: CASSSREARTQYF. The chain is built from TRBV2 and TRBJ2-5; the D gene is possibly TRBD2 (5 bases). The V gene lost 5 bases and the J gene lost 7 bases, with 14 bases spanning the gap. Per germline, CDR1 SNHLY and CDR2 FYNNEI. This CDR3 contains 13 residues.